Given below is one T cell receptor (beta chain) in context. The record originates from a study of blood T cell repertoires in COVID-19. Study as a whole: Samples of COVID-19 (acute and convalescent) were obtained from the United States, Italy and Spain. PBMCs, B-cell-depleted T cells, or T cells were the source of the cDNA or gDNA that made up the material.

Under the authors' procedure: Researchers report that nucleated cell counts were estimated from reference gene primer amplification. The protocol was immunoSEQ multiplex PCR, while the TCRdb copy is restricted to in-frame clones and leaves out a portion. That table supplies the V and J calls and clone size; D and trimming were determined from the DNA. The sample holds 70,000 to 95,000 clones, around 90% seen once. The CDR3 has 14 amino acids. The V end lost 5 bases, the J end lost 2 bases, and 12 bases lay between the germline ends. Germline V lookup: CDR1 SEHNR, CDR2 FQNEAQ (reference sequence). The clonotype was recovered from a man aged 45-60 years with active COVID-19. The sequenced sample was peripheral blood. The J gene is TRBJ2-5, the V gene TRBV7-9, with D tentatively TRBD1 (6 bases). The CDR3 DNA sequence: TGTGCCAGCAGCGTGGGCAGGGGACAAGAGACCCAGTACTTC. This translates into CASSVGRGQETQYF.